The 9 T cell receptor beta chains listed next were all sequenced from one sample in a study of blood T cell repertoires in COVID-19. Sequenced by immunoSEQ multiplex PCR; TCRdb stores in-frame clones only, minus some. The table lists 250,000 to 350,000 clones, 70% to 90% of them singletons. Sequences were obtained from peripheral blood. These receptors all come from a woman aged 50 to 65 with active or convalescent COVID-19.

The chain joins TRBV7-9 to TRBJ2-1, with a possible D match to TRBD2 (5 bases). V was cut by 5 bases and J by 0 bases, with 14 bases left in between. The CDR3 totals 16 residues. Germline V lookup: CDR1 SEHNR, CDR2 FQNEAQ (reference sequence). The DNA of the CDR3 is TGTGCCAGCAGCGCCCGGATTGGAGGCTCCTACAATGAGCAGTTCTTC. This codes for CASSARIGGSYNEQFF.

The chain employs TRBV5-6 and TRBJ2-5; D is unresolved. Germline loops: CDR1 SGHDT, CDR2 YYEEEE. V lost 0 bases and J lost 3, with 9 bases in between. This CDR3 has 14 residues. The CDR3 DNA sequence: TGTGCCAGCAGCTTGGTGGGTCGGGAAGAGACCCAGTACTTC. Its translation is CASSLVGREETQYF.

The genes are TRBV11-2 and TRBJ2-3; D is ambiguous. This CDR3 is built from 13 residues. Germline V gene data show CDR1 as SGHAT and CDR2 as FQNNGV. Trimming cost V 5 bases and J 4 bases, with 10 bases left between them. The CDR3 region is CASSPRLPDTQYF. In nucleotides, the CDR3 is TGTGCCAGCAGCCCCAGACTGCCAGATACGCAGTATTTT. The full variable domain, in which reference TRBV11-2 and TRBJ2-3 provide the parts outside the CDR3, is EAGVAQSPRYKIIEKRQSVAFWCNPISGHATLYWYQQILGQGPKLLIQFQNNGVVDDSQLPKDRFSAERLKGVDSTLKIQPAKLEDSAVYLCASSPRLPDTQYFGPGTRLTVL.

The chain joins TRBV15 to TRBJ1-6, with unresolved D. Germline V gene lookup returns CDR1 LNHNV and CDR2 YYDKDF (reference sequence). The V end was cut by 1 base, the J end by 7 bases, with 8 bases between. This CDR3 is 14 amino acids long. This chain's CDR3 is CATSRGVWNSPLHF. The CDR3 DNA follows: TGTGCCACCAGCAGAGGAGTTTGGAATTCACCCCTCCACTTT.

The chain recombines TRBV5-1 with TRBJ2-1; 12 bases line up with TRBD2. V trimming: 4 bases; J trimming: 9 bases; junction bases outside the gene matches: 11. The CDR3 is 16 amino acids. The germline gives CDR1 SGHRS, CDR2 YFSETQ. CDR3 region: CASSRGSSGRVAEQFF. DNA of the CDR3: TGCGCCAGCAGCCGTGGCTCTAGCGGGAGGGTTGCTGAGCAGTTCTTC.

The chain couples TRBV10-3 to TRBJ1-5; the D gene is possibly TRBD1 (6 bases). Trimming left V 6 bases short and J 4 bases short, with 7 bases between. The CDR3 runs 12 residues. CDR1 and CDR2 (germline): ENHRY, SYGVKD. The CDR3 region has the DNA TGTGCCATCAGCGGACAGAATCAGCCCCAGCATTTT. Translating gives CAISGQNQPQHF.

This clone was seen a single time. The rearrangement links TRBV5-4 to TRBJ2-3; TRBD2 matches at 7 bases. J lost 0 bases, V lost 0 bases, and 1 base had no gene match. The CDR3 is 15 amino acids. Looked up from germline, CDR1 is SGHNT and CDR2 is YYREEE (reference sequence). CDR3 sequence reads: CASSLGGGSTDTQYF. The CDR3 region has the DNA TGTGCCAGCAGCTTGGGCGGGGGAAGCACAGATACGCAGTATTTT.

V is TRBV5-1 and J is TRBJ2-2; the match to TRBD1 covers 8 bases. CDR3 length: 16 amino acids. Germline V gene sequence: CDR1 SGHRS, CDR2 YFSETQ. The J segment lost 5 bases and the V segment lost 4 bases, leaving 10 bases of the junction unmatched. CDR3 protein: CASSRRDRTPTGELFF. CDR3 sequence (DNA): TGCGCCAGCAGCCGTCGGGACAGGACTCCAACCGGGGAGCTGTTTTTT.

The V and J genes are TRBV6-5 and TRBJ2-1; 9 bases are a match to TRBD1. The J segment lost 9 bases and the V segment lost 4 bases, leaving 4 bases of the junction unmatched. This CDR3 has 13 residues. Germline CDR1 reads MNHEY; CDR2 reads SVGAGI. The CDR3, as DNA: TGTGCCAGCAGTTCCGACAGGGGGAGTGAGCAGTTCTTC. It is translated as CASSSDRGSEQFF.